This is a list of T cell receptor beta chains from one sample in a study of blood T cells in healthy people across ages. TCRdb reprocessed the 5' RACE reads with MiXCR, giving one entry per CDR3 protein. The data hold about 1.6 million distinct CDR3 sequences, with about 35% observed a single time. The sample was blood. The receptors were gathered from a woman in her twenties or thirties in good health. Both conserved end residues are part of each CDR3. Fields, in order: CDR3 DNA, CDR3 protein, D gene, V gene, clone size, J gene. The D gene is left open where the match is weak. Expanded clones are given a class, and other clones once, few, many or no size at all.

TGCAGCGTTGAAGGGGGACTAGCGGGGACAGATACGCAGTATTTT CSVEGGLAGTDTQYF TRBD2 TRBV29-1 many TRBJ2-3
TGCGCCAGCAGCGGGACCTTTGGGGTCCCAGAGACCCAGTACTTC CASSGTFGVPETQYF - TRBV5-1 - TRBJ2-5
TGCGCCAGCAGCCAAGAGCCTAGCGGGGGTGGATACGAGCAGTACTTC CASSQEPSGGGYEQYF TRBD2 TRBV4-1 many TRBJ2-7
TGTGCCAGCAGCCAAGAGGGACACATTCAGTACTTC CASSQEGHIQYF - TRBV3-1 - TRBJ2-4
TGCGCCAGCAGCCAGTACGGTGAGCAGTTCTTC CASSQYGEQFF - TRBV4-1 - TRBJ2-1
TGTGCCAGCAGTTTATCGGGACTAGCGGGGGACTCCTACGAGCAGTACTTC CASSLSGLAGDSYEQYF TRBD2 TRBV27 - TRBJ2-7
TGCAGCGTGCTACAGGGGACAGGGTCCAATGAGCAGTTCTTC CSVLQGTGSNEQFF TRBD1 TRBV29-1 few TRBJ2-1
TGTGCCAGTAGTACCCCTAGCGGGAGGGCCTTTGGGGATGAGCAGTTCTTC CASSTPSGRAFGDEQFF TRBD2 TRBV28 - TRBJ2-1
TGTGCCAGCAGTTACCACCTCTGGGCGGGAGACAATGATACGCAGTATTTT CASSYHLWAGDNDTQYF TRBD2 TRBV6-2/TRBV6-3 - TRBJ2-3
TGTGCCAGCAGTTTCCGGGACCTTGAAAAACTGTTTTTT CASSFRDLEKLFF - TRBV6-5 few TRBJ1-4
TGTGCCAGCAGCTCTCCTCTGGCGGGGGGGCCGAGTGAGCAGTTCTTC CASSSPLAGGPSEQFF - TRBV12-1 few TRBJ2-1
TGTGCCTGGAGCGCGGACCTATTCTATGGCTACACCTTC CAWSADLFYGYTF - TRBV30 - TRBJ1-2
TGTGCCAGCAGCGTAGTTTCGCAGTCTGCCTACGAGCAGTACTTC CASSVVSQSAYEQYF - TRBV6-5 few TRBJ2-7
TGTGCCAGCAGCCGACTGGGGGATGAGCAGTTCTTC CASSRLGDEQFF - TRBV3-1 - TRBJ2-1
TGTGCCAGCAGCCCCTGGGCGGGACAGGGTTCTTTGGGGACTGAAGCTTTCTTT CASSPWAGQGSLGTEAFF TRBD1 TRBV4-2 few TRBJ1-1
TGCAGTGCATTCGAAGGGGTAGGCTATGGCTACACCTTC CSAFEGVGYGYTF - TRBV20-1 medium-sized TRBJ1-2
TGCGCCAGCAGCTTGGGGGGGACAGTATCCTACAATGAGCAGTTCTTC CASSLGGTVSYNEQFF TRBD1 TRBV5-1 few TRBJ2-1
TGCAGTGCTAGACAGTCCGAGCAGTACTTC CSARQSEQYF - TRBV20-1 - TRBJ2-7
TGTGCCAGCAGTTTACCCCTAGGATCCGGTCAGCCCCAGCATTTT CASSLPLGSGQPQHF - TRBV28 - TRBJ1-5
TGCAGCGCCCCCACGGACAGGGAACGGGAGACCCAGTACTTC CSAPTDRERETQYF TRBD1 TRBV20-1 - TRBJ2-5
TGCGCCAGCAGCTTGGCTAGCCGGGACTACGAGAACACCGGGGAGCTGTTTTTT CASSLASRDYENTGELFF TRBD2 TRBV5-1 few TRBJ2-2
TGCGCCAGCCGATCACAGGCGGGGAGCTCCTACAATGAGCAGTTCTTC CASRSQAGSSYNEQFF - TRBV5-1 many TRBJ2-1